Sequencing of this T cell receptor (beta chain) was carried out in a study of glioma-infiltrating T cells. This clonotype occurred once. Being one base from a much bigger clone, this may be a read error. The iRepertoire nested amplicon-rescue multiplex PCR amplified TCR alpha and beta CDR3s from RNA. TCRdb reprocessed the multiplex PCR reads with MiXCR, giving one entry per CDR3 protein. The sample lists over 70,000 distinct CDR3 sequences, 20% to 25% occurring once. Trimming stripped 6 bases from V and 0 bases from J, with 17 bases between. CDR3 size: 16 residues. Germline values: CDR1 SEHNR, CDR2 FQNEAQ (reference sequence).

The sequence was collected from a human donor with low-grade glioma or glioblastoma, undergoing nonglioma brain surgery, or in good health (not recorded which). V usage is TRBV7-9 and J usage is TRBJ1-2; TRBD1 might be the D (5 bases). Source material: glioma tissue, nonneoplastic brain tissue, or PBMCs (not recorded which). CDR3 in amino acids: CASRPVPGAPNYGYTF. CDR3 DNA: TGTGCCAGCAGGCCCGTTCCCGGGGCCCCTAACTATGGCTACACCTTC.